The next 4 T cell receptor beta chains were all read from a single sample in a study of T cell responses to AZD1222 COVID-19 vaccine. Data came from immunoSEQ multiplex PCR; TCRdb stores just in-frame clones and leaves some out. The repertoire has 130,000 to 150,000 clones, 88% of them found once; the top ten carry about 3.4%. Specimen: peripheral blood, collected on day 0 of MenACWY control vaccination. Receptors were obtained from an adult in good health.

The CDR3 protein is CASSFSRLNTGELFF. CDR3 sequence (DNA): TGTGCCAGCAGCTTTTCAAGGCTCAACACCGGGGAGCTGTTTTTT. The chain joins TRBV7-2 to TRBJ2-2; no definite D call. V was shortened by 3 bases and J by 2 bases, with 10 bases between the two germline ends. From germline, CDR1 is SGHTA and CDR2 FQGNSA. The CDR3 has 15 residues. Full variable domain (rest looked up from reference TRBV7-2 and TRBJ2-2): GAGVSQSPSNKVTEKGKDVELRCDPISGHTALYWYRQSLGQGLEFLIYFQGNSAPDKSGLPSDRFSAERTGGSVSTLTIQRTQQEDSAVYLCASSFSRLNTGELFFGEGSRLTVL.

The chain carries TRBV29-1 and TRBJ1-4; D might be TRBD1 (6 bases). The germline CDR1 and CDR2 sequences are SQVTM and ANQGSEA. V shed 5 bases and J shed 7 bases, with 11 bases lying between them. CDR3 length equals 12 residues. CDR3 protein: CSVSGVGEKLFF. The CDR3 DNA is TGCAGCGTTTCAGGGGTGGGTGAAAAACTGTTTTTT.

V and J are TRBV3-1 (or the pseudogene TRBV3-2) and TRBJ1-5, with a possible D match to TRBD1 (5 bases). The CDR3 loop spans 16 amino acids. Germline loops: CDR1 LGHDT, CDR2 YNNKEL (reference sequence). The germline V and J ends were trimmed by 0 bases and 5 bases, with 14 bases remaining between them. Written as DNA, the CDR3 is TGTGCCAGCAGCCAAGAGGGGGGGTCGGTAGATCAGCCCCAGCATTTT. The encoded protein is CASSQEGGSVDQPQHF.

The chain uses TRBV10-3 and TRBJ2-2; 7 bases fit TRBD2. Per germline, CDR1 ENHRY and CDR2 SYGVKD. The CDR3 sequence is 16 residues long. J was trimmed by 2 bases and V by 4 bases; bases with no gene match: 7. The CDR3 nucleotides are TGTGCCATCAGTGTCAGTGGCGGGGGAAACACCGGGGAGCTGTTTTTT. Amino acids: CAISVSGGGNTGELFF.